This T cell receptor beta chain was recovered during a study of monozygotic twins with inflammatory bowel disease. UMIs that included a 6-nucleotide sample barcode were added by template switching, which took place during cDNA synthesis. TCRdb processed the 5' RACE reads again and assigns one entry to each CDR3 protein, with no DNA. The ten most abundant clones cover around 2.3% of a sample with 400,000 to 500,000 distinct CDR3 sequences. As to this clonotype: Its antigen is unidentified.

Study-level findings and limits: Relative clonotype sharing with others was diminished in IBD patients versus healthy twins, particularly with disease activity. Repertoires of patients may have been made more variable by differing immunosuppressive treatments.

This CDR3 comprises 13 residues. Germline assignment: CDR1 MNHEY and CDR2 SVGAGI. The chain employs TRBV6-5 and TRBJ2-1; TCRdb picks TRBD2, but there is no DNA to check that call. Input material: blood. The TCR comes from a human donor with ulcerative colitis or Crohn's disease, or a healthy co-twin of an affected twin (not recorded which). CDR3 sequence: CATSSRSYNEQFF.